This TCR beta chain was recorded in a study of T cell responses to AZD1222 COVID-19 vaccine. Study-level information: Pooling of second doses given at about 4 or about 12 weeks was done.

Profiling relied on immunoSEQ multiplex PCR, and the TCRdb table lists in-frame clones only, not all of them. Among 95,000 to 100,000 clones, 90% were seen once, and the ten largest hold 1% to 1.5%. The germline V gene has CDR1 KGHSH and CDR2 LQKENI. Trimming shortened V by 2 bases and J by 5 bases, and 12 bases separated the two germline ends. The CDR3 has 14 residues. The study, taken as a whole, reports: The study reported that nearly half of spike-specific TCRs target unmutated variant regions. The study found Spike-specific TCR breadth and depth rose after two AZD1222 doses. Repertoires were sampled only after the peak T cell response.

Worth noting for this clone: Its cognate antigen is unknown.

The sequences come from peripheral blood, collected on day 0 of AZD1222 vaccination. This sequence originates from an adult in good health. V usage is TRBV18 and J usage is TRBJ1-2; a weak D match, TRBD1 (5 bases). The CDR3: CASSPGPGGYGYTF. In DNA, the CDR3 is TGTGCCAGCTCACCAGGACCCGGGGGATATGGCTACACCTTC.